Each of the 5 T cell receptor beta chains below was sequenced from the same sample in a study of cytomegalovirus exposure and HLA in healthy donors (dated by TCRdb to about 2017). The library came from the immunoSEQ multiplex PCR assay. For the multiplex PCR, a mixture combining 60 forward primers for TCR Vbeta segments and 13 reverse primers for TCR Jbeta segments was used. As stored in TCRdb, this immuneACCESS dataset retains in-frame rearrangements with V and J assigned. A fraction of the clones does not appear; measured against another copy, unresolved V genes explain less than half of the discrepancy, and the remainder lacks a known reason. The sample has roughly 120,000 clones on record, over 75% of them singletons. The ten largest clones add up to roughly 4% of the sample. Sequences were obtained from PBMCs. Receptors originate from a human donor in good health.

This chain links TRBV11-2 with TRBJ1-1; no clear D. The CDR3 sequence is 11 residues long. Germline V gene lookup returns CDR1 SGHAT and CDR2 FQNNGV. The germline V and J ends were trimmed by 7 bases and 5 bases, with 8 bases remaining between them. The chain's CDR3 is CASTLLTEAFF. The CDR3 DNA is TGTGCCAGCACCCTCTTAACTGAAGCTTTCTTT.

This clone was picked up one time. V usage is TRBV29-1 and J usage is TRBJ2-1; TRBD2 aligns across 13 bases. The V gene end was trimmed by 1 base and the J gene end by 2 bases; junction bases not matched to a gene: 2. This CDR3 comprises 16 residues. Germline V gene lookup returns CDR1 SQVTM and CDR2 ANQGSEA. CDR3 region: CSVEGTSGRPYNEQFF. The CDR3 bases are TGCAGCGTTGAAGGGACTAGCGGGAGACCCTACAATGAGCAGTTCTTC.

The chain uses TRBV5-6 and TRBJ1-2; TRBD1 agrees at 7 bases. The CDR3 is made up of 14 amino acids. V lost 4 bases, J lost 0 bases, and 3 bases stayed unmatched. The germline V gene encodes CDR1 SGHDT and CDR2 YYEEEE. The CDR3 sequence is CASSRQGANYGYTF. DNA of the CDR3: TGTGCCAGCAGCCGGCAGGGGGCTAACTATGGCTACACCTTC.

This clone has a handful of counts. CDR3 DNA sequence: TGTGCCAGCAGTTTTCGGGGAAGGGTCTACGAGCAGTACTTC. It translates to CASSFRGRVYEQYF. V gene TRBV28 combines with J gene TRBJ2-7; tentatively, D is TRBD2 (5 bases). The V end was cut by 3 bases, the J end by 3 bases, with 12 bases between. The CDR3 length is 14 residues. In germline, CDR1 is MDHEN, CDR2 SYDVKM. Variable domain in full (rest from reference TRBV28 and TRBJ2-7): DVKVTQSSRYLVKRTGEKVFLECVQDMDHENMFWYRQDPGLGLRLIYFSYDVKMKEKGDIPEGYSVSREKKERFSLILESASTNQTSMYLCASSFRGRVYEQYFGPGTRLTVT.

For the CDR3, the DNA is TGTGCCAGCAGCAACCAAGCGGGCCCTTCCTACGAGCAGTACTTC. It translates to CASSNQAGPSYEQYF. The V call is TRBV7-8, the J call TRBJ2-7; a possible D gene is TRBD2 (6 bases). The CDR3 totals 15 residues. Trimming left V 5 bases short and J 1 base short, with 15 bases between. The germline gives CDR1 SGHVS, CDR2 FQNEAQ.